This T cell receptor (beta chain) was sequenced in a study of blood T cell repertoires in COVID-19. Study summary: Acute-phase and convalescent COVID-19 samples originated in the United States, Italy and Spain.

Between the trimmed V and J ends, which lost 4 bases and 1 base, there was a span of 17 bases. The CDR3 has 18 residues. CDR1 and CDR2 (germline): SGHTA, FQGNSA. Repertoires were generated with immunoSEQ multiplex PCR, while TCRdb's copy carries only in-frame clones and drops some. The table has under 200,000 clones, approximately 90% seen once. The chain employs TRBV7-2 and TRBJ2-6, with D maybe TRBD1 (6 bases). The TCR was taken from a man between 65 and 85 years old with active or convalescent COVID-19. The material sequenced was peripheral blood. The CDR3 sequence is CASSSGTPVDSGANVLTF. For the CDR3, the DNA is TGTGCCAGCAGCTCCGGGACACCGGTAGATTCTGGGGCCAACGTCCTGACTTTC.